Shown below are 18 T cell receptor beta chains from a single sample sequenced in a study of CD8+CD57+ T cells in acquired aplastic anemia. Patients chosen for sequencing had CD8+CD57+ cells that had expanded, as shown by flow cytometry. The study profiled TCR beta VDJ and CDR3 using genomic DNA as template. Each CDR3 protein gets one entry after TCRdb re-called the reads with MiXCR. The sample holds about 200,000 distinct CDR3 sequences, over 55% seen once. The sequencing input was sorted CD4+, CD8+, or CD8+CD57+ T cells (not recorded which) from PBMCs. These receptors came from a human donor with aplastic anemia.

The CDR3 DNA follows: TGCGCCAGCAGCCTCCGGGCAGGGGTTGATCAGCCCCAGCATTTT. Protein: CASSLRAGVDQPQHF. The chain combines TRBV4-1 with TRBJ1-5; a weak D match, TRBD1 (6 bases). The germline V and J ends were trimmed by 4 bases and 5 bases, with 15 bases remaining between them. This CDR3 spans 15 amino acids. Germline CDR1 and CDR2: MGHRA and YSYEKL.

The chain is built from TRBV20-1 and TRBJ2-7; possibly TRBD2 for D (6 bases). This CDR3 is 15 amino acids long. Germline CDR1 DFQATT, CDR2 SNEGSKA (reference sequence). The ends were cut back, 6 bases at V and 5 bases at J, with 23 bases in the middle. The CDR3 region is CSAALSSGGGNEQYF. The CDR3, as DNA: TGCAGTGCCGCACTTAGTAGCGGAGGCGGGAACGAGCAGTACTTC.

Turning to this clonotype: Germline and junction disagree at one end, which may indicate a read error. The CDR3 sequence: CAISRTSGGEQYF. In DNA, the CDR3 is TGTGCCATTAGTCGGACTAGCGGTGGTGAGCAGTACTTC. J is TRBJ2-7 and V is TRBV19, with 10 bases identical to TRBD2. Germline CDR1 LNHDA, CDR2 SQIVND (reference sequence). The CDR3 loop spans 13 amino acids.

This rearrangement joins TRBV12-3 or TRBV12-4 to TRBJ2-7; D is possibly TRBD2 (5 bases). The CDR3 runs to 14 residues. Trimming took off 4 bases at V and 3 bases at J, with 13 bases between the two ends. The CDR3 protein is CASSSWGVGYEQYF. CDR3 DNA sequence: TGTGCCAGCAGTTCCTGGGGAGTGGGCTACGAGCAGTACTTC.

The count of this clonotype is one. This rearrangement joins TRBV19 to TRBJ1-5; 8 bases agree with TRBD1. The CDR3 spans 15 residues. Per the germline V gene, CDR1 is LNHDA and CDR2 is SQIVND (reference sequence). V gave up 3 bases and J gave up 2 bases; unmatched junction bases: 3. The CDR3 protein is CASSILTGGNQPQHF. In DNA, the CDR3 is TGTGCCAGTAGTATCCTGACAGGGGGCAATCAGCCCCAGCATTTT.

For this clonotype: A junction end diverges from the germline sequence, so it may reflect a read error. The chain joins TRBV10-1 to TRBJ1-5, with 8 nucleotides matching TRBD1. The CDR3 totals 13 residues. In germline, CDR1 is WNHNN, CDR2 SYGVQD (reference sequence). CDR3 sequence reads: CASSQSDRGPQHF. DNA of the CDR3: TGTGCCAGCAGCCAAAGCGACAGGGGTCCCCAGCATTTT.

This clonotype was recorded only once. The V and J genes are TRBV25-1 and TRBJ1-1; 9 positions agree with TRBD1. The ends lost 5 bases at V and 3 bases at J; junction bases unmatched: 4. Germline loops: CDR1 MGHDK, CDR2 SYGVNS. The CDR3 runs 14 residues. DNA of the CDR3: TGTGCCAGCAGTACCTGGACAGGGGACACTGAAGCTTTCTTT. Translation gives CASSTWTGDTEAFF.

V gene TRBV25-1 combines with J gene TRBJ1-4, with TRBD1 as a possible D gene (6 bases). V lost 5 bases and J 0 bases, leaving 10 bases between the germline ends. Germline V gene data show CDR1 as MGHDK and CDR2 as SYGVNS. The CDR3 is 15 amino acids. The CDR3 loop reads CASSTGQTTNEKLFF. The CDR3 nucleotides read TGTGCCAGCAGTACTGGACAGACAACTAATGAAAAACTGTTTTTT.

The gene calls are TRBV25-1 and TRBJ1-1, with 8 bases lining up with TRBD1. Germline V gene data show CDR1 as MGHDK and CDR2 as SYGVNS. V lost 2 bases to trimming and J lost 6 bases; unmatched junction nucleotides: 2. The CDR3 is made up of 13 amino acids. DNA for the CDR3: TGTGCCAGCAGTGAAACGGACAGGGCTGAAGCTTTCTTT. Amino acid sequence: CASSETDRAEAFF.

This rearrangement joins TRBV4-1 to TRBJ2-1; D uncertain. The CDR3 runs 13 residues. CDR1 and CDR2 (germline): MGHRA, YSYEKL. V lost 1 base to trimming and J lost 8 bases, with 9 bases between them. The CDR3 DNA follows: TGCGCCAGCAGCCAAGTGGCAGGCCATGAGCAGTTCTTC. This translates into CASSQVAGHEQFF.

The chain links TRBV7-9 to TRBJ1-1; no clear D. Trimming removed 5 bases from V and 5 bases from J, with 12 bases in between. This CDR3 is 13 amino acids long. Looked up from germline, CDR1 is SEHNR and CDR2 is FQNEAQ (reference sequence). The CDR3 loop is CASSNKRETEAFF. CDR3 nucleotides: TGTGCCAGCAGCAATAAAAGGGAGACTGAAGCTTTCTTT. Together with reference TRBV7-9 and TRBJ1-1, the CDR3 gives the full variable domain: DTGVSQNPRHKITKRGQNVTFRCDPISEHNRLYWYRQTLGQGPEFLTYFQNEAQLEKSRLLSDRFSAERPKGSFSTLEIQRTEQGDSAMYLCASSNKRETEAFFGQGTRLTVV.

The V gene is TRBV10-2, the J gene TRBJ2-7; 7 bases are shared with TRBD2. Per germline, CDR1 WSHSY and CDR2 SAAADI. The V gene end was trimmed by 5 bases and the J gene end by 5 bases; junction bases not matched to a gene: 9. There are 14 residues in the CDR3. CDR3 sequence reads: CASSTGLVSNEQYF. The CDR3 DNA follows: TGCGCCAGCAGTACTGGACTAGTCAGCAACGAGCAGTACTTC.

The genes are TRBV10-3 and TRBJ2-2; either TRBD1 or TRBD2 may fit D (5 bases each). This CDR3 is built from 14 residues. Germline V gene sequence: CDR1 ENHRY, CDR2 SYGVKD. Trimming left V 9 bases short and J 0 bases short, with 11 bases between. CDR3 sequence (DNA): TGTGCCATTTTCCGGGACGCGAACACCGGGGAGCTGTTTTTT. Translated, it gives CAIFRDANTGELFF.

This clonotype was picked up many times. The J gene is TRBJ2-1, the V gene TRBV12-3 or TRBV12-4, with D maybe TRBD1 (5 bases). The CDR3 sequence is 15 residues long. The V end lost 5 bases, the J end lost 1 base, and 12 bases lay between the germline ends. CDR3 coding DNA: TGTGCCAGCAGTATGGGGCAGGGATCCTACAATGAGCAGTTCTTC. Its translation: CASSMGQGSYNEQFF.

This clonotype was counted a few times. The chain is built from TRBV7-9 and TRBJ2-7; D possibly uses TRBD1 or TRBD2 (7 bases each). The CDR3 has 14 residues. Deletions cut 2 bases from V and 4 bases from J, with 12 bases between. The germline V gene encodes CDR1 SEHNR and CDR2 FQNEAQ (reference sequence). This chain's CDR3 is CASSLSGGAYEQYF. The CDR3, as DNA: TGTGCCAGCAGCTTATCAGGGGGGGCATACGAGCAGTACTTC.

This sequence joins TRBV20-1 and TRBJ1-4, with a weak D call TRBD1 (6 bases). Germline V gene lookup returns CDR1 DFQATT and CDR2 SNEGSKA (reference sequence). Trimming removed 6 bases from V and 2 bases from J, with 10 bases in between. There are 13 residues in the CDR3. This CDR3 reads CSATGSTNEKLFF. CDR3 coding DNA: TGCAGTGCCACAGGGTCCACTAATGAAAAACTGTTTTTT.

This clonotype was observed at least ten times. The CDR3 protein is CASSESASGAYTGELFF. The CDR3 DNA is TGCGCCAGCAGTGAGTCGGCAAGCGGGGCCTACACCGGGGAGCTGTTTTTT. The genes are TRBV10-1 and TRBJ2-2, with TRBD2 matching 7 bases. Germline V CDR1 and CDR2: WNHNN, SYGVQD (reference sequence). Trimming cost V 0 bases and J 3 bases; bases outside gene matches: 7. The CDR3 length is 17 residues.

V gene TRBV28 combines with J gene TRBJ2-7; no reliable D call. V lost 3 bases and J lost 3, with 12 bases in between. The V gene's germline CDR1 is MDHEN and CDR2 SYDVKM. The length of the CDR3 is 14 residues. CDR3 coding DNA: TGTGCCAGCAGTTTCGCCCTGAGCCTCTACGAGCAGTACTTC. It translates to CASSFALSLYEQYF.